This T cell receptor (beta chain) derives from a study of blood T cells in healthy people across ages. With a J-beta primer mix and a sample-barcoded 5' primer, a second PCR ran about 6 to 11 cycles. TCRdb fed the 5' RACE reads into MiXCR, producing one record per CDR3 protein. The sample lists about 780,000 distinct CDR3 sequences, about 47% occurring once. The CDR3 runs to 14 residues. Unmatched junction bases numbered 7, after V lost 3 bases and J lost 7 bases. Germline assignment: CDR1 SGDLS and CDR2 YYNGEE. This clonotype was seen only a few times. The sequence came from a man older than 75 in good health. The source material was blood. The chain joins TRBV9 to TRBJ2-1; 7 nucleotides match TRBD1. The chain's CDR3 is CASSAGQSGNEQFF. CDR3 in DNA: TGTGCCAGCAGCGCGGGACAGTCCGGGAATGAGCAGTTCTTC.